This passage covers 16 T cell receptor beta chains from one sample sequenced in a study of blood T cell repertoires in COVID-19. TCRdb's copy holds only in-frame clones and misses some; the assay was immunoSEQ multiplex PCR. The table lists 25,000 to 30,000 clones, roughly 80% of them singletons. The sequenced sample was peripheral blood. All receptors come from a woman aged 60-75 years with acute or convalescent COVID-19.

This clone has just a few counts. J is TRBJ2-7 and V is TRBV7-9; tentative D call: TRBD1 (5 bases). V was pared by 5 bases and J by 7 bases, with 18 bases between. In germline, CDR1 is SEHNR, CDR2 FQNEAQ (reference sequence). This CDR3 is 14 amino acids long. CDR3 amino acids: CASSPVGHFGEQYF. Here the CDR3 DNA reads TGTGCCAGCAGCCCGGTGGGGCATTTCGGTGAGCAGTACTTC.

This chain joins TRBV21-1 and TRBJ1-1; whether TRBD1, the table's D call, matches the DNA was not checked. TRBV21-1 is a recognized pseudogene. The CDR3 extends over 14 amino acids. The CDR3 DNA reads TGTGCCAGCAGGAAGGGGCAATCCAACACTGAAGCTTTCTTT. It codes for CASRKGQSNTEAFF.

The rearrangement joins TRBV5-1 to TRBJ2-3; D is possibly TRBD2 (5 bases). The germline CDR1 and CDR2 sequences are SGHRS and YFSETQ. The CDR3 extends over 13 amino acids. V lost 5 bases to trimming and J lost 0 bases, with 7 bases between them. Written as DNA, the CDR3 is TGCGCCAGCAGTCCGGGGAGCACAGATACGCAGTATTTT. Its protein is CASSPGSTDTQYF.

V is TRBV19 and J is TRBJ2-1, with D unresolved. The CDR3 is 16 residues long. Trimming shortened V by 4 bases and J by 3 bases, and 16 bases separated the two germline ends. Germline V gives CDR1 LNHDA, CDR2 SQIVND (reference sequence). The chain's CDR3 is CASSKRSQRHYNEQFF. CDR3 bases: TGTGCCAGTAGTAAGAGAAGCCAGCGCCACTACAATGAGCAGTTCTTC.

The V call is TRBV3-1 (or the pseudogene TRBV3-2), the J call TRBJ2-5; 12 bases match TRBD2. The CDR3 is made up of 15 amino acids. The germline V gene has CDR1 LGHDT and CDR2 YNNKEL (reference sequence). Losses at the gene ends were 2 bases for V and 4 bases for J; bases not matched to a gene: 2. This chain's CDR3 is CASSQLAGGGETQYF. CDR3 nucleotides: TGTGCCAGCAGCCAACTAGCGGGGGGGGGAGAGACCCAGTACTTC.

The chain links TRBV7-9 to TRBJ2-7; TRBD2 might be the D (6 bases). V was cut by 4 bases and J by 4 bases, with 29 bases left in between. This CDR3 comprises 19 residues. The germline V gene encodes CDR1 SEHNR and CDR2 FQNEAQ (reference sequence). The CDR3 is CASSSYTRGPWGDPYEQYF. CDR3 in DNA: TGTGCCAGCAGCTCCTATACGCGGGGCCCTTGGGGGGACCCTTACGAGCAGTACTTC.

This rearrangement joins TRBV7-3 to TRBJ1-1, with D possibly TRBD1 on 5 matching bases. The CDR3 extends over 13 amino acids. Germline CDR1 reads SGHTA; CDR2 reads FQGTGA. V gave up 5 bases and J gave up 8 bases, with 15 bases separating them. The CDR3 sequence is CASSDSGLREAFF. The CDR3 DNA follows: TGTGCCAGCAGCGATTCAGGGTTAAGGGAAGCTTTCTTT.

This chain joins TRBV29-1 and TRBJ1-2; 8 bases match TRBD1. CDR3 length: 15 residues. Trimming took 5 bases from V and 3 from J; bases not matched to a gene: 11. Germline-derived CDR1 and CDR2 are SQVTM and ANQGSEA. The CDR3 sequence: CSVPGQGTLDYGYTF. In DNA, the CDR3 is TGCAGCGTTCCAGGACAGGGAACCTTGGACTATGGCTACACCTTC.

CDR3 residues: CASSVDGTPYNEQFF. In DNA form, the CDR3 reads TGTGCCAGCAGCGTGGACGGGACTCCCTACAATGAGCAGTTCTTC. The chain joins TRBV9 to TRBJ2-1; a possible D gene is TRBD2 (6 bases). V was cut by 2 bases and J by 2 bases, with 11 bases left in between. In germline, CDR1 is SGDLS, CDR2 YYNGEE. The CDR3 is 15 amino acids. The complete variable domain, with remaining parts taken from reference TRBV9 and TRBJ2-1, reads DSGVTQTPKHLITATGQRVTLRCSPRSGDLSVYWYQQSLDQGLQFLIQYYNGEERAKGNILERFSAQQFPDLHSELNLSSLELGDSALYFCASSVDGTPYNEQFFGPGTRLTVL.

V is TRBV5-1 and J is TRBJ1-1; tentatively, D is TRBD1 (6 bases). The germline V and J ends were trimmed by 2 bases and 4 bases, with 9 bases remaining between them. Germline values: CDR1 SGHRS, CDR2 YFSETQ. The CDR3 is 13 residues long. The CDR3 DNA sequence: TGCGCCAGCAGCTTAACAGGGACCACTGAAGCTTTCTTT. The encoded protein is CASSLTGTTEAFF.

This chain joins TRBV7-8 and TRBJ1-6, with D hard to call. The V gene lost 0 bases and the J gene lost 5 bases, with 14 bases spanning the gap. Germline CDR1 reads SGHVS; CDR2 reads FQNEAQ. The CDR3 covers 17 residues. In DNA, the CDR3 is TGTGCCAGCAGCTTAGCGAAACGGTGGGGAGATAATTCACCCCTCCACTTT. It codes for CASSLAKRWGDNSPLHF.

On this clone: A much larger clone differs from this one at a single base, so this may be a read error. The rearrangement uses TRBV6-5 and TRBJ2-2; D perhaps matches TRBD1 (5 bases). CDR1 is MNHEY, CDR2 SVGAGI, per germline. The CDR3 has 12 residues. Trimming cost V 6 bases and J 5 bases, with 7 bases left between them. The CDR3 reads CASRQGTGELFF. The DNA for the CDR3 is TGTGCCAGCAGGCAGGGAACCGGGGAGCTGTTTTTT.

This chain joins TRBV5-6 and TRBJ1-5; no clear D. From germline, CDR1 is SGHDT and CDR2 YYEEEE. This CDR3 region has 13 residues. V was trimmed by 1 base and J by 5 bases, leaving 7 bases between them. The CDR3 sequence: CASSLMGHQPQHF. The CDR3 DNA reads TGTGCCAGCAGCTTGATGGGCCATCAGCCCCAGCATTTT.

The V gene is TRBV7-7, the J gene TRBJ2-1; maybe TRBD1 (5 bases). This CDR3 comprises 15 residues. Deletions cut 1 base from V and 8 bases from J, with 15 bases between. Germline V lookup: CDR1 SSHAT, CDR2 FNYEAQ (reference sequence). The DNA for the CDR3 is TGTGCCAGCAGCTTAGGGGGCAGGGCAAGCGATGAGCAGTTCTTC. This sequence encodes CASSLGGRASDEQFF. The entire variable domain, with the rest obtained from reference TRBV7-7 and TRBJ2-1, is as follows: GAGVSQSPRYKVTKRGQDVTLRCDPISSHATLYWYQQALGQGPEFLTYFNYEAQPDKSGLPSDRFSAERPEGSISTLTIQRTEQRDSAMYRCASSLGGRASDEQFFGPGTRLTVL.

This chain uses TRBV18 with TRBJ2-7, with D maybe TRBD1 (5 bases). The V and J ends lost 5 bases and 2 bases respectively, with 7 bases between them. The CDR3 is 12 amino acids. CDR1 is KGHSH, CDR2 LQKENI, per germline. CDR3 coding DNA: TGTGCCAGCTCAGCGGACACCTACGAGCAGTACTTC. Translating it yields CASSADTYEQYF.

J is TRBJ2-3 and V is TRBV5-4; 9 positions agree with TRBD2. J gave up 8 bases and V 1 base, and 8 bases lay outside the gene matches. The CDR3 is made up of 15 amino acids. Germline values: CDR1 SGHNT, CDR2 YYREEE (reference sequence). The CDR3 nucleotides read TGTGCCAGCAGCTTGTTACGAGCGGGGGGAGGTACGCAGTATTTT. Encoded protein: CASSLLRAGGGTQYF.